This T cell receptor (beta chain) was found in a study of blood T cells in healthy people across ages. The authors ran a second PCR of roughly 7 to 11 cycles using a sample-barcoded 5' primer and a J-beta primer mix. A single record per CDR3 protein comes from TCRdb applying MiXCR to the 5' RACE reads. The sample comprises 1.8 million or so distinct CDR3 sequences, about 39% of which are singletons, and under 30% rests with the top ten. Study findings and constraints: CMV status of donors was unknown, possibly confounding expanded clonotype changes. Older age went with lower TCR beta diversity per million T cells, in a roughly linear way.

CDR3 size: 16 residues. The J segment lost 5 bases and the V segment lost 0 bases, leaving 9 bases of the junction unmatched. From germline, CDR1 is SGHRS and CDR2 YFSETQ. Drawing of peripheral blood yielded roughly 10 milliliters from each donor. This clonotype occurred a few times. The antigen is undetermined. The clonotype originates from a human donor in good health. The sequenced material came from blood. This chain joins TRBV5-1 and TRBJ2-7, with 9 bases that match TRBD1. CDR3 sequence (DNA): TGCGCCAGCAGCTTGGCCCGAAACAGGGGGCGACACGAGCAGTACTTC. It specifies CASSLARNRGRHEQYF.